The source of this TCR beta chain is a study of blood T cell repertoires in COVID-19. Study-wide context: T cells, B-cell-depleted T cells, or PBMCs provided the cDNA or gDNA that served as material.

As handled by the study authors: Using reference gene primer amplification, nucleated cell counts were estimated. Generated by immunoSEQ multiplex PCR, the TCRdb table keeps only in-frame clones and is missing some. The D gene and trimming were derived from the DNA, and the V and J assignments and clone size from that table. The table lists about 150,000 clones, 80% to 90% of them singletons, with roughly a fifth in the top ten. The CDR3 is made up of 13 amino acids. The V gene lost 3 bases and the J gene lost 5 bases, with 9 bases spanning the gap. The V gene's germline CDR1 is SGHTA and CDR2 FQGNSA.

The sample was peripheral blood. The receptor was derived from a woman in her 70s who had recovered from COVID-19. The chain recombines TRBV7-2 with TRBJ2-3; D is possibly TRBD2 (6 bases). CDR3 sequence: CASSFQGGDTQYF. The DNA of the CDR3 is TGTGCCAGCAGCTTCCAGGGAGGAGATACGCAGTATTTT.